The 10 T cell receptor beta chains given below trace back to one sample, sequenced in a study of blood T cells in healthy people across ages. Primers used in a second PCR of roughly 6 to 11 cycles were a sample-barcoded 5' primer and a J-beta primer mix. Each CDR3 protein gets one entry after TCRdb re-called the 5' RACE reads with MiXCR. The table has about a million distinct CDR3 sequences, roughly half seen once; the top ten hold around 21%. Sequenced material: blood. The receptors were gathered from a woman aged 55-69 years in good health.

This clonotype was seen many times. CDR3: CASSYKFTSGSYEQYF. In nucleotides, the CDR3 is TGTGCCAGCAGTTACAAGTTTACTAGCGGATCCTACGAGCAGTACTTC. The chain couples TRBV6-5 to TRBJ2-7; 8 nucleotides line up with TRBD2. Germline assignment: CDR1 MNHEY and CDR2 SVGAGI. CDR3 length: 16 amino acids. V was clipped by 2 bases and J by 1 base; unmatched bases: 7.

The chain joins TRBV7-3 to TRBJ1-6; 9 nucleotides align to TRBD1. CDR3 length: 16 amino acids. The J segment lost 7 bases and the V segment lost 5 bases, leaving 9 bases of the junction unmatched. Germline CDR1 is SGHTA and CDR2 is FQGTGA. CDR3 DNA: TGTGCCAGCAGCACCGCGCCGGGACAGGGAAATTCACCCCTCCACTTT. This translates into CASSTAPGQGNSPLHF.

In regard to this clonotype: The junction differs from germline at one of its ends, possibly a read error. The rearrangement joins TRBV7-6 to TRBJ2-4; D gene ambiguous. The J call is doubtful: the DNA matches TRBJ2-7 better. CDR1 is SGHVS, CDR2 FNYEAQ, per germline. The CDR3 sequence is 12 residues long. Here the CDR3 DNA reads TGTGCCGGCAGCTCACGATATTACGAGCAGTACTTC. Translated, it gives CAGSSRYYEQYF.

V and J are TRBV7-6 and TRBJ2-4, with TRBD1 matching over 8 bases. Germline V gene data show CDR1 as SGHVS and CDR2 as FNYEAQ. The CDR3 is made up of 18 amino acids. The V and J ends lost 2 bases and 13 bases, in that order; junction bases with no gene match: 22. CDR3 region: CASSLSGQAYIGLYGQYF. The CDR3 coding sequence is TGTGCCAGCAGCTTATCGGGACAGGCTTACATCGGTCTTTACGGGCAGTACTTC.

The chain couples TRBV28 to TRBJ2-3, with D perhaps given as TRBD1 or TRBD2 (6 bases each). This CDR3 spans 14 amino acids. Germline assignment: CDR1 MDHEN and CDR2 SYDVKM. V was pared by 6 bases and J by 4 bases, with 14 bases between. CDR3 nucleotides: TGTGCCAGCAGGTACTCGAGGGGGGCAGATACGCAGTATTTT. This sequence encodes CASRYSRGADTQYF.

J is TRBJ1-6 and V is TRBV7-2; 9 bases are shared with TRBD1. CDR3 size: 18 residues. CDR1 is SGHTA, CDR2 FQGNSA, per germline. J gave up 10 bases and V 0 bases, and 13 bases lay outside the gene matches. The CDR3 protein is CASSLAAGRTGEWSPLHF. As DNA, the CDR3 is TGTGCCAGCAGCTTAGCGGCGGGTAGGACAGGGGAATGGTCACCCCTCCACTTT.

Comment on this clonotype: One junction end does not reproduce the germline sequence, and a read error may be involved. The V call is TRBV5-4, the J call TRBJ1-4; D unclear. This CDR3 region has 16 residues. Germline-derived CDR1 and CDR2 are SGHNT and YYREEE (reference sequence). CDR3 protein: CASSSSYTDGNEKPFF. Written as DNA, the CDR3 is TGTGCCAGCAGCTCCTCCTACACGGACGGGAATGAAAAACCGTTTTTT.

The V gene is TRBV29-1, the J gene TRBJ1-2; D perhaps matches TRBD1 (6 bases). V dropped 6 bases and J dropped 3 bases, with 20 bases sitting between them. Germline CDR1 is SQVTM and CDR2 is ANQGSEA. CDR3 size: 15 residues. The CDR3, as DNA: TGCAGCGTCCTCTTGTCCAGGGGAGCTGACTATGGCTACACCTTC. Translating gives CSVLLSRGADYGYTF.

The chain combines TRBV7-2 with TRBJ2-1; TRBD2 matches at 8 bases. The DNA end is a closer match to TRBJ2-7, so the J assignment may be wrong. Germline V gene lookup returns CDR1 SGHTA and CDR2 FQGNSA. The CDR3 consists of 15 residues. The CDR3 spells CASSFSSGFSNEQYF. The CDR3 DNA reads as TGTGCCAGCAGCTTCTCTAGCGGGTTCAGCAATGAGCAGTACTTC.

The chain is built from TRBV7-6 and TRBJ2-1; TRBD2 might be the D (6 bases). This CDR3 spans 13 amino acids. CDR1 SGHVS and CDR2 FNYEAQ come from the germline V gene. Trimming removed 5 bases at V and 7 bases at J, with 12 bases between. CDR3 sequence (DNA): TGTGCCAGCAGCATGGGACTCAATAATGAGCAGTTCTTC. Protein sequence: CASSMGLNNEQFF.